These 16 T cell receptor beta chains originate from one sample sequenced in a study of T cell repertoires in cytomegalovirus infection. TCRdb reprocessed the reads via MiXCR and lists one record per CDR3 protein. The sample has around 500,000 distinct CDR3 sequences, more than 40% seen once; the top ten hold just under 45%. These receptors' targets are unknown. The sample was cultured PBMCs, taken from culture after CMV antigen stimulation. These receptors came from a human donor in good health (CMV status not recorded). Some clones in this sample may be carry-over from other donors' samples.

This clonotype appeared a few times. V is TRBV12-3 or TRBV12-4 and J is TRBJ1-6; TRBD1 matches at 10 bases. The CDR3 is 15 amino acids. V lost 3 bases and J lost 9; bases outside the gene matches: 5. CDR3 nucleotide sequence: TGTGCCAGCAGTTTGGGGGACAGGGGTACTTCACCCCTCCACTTT. This gives the protein CASSLGDRGTSPLHF.

CDR3 nucleotide sequence: TGCGCCAGCAGCCAAGATTCAGCCTCCTACGAGCAGTACTTC. Protein product: CASSQDSASYEQYF. V and J are TRBV4-1 and TRBJ2-7; D is unclear. V was pared by 0 bases and J by 0 bases, with 6 bases between. Germline V gene sequence: CDR1 MGHRA, CDR2 YSYEKL. The CDR3 is 14 residues long.

The chain joins TRBV19 to TRBJ2-7; unclear D gene. CDR3 length equals 13 residues. CDR1 and CDR2 (germline): LNHDA, SQIVND (reference sequence). Trimming took 5 bases from V and 4 from J, leaving 12 bases between them. The CDR3 nucleotides are TGTGCCAGTAGTTTCTTCCACACTTACGAGCAGTACTTC. Translated: CASSFFHTYEQYF.

This clonotype occurred a few times. The chain employs TRBV6-1 and TRBJ2-7; D remains unclear. V lost 4 bases and J 2 bases, leaving 9 bases between the germline ends. The CDR3 runs 13 residues. Germline values: CDR1 MNHNS, CDR2 SASEGT. The CDR3 bases are TGTGCCAGCAGTGGGCAGGCCGCCTACGAGCAGTACTTC. Translation: CASSGQAAYEQYF.

The V call is TRBV19, the J call TRBJ2-2, with 7 positions matching TRBD1. The junction had 10 bases not matched to a gene; V was cut back by 3 bases and J by 6 bases. The CDR3 runs 16 residues. Germline V gene sequence: CDR1 LNHDA, CDR2 SQIVND (reference sequence). The CDR3 DNA follows: TGTGCCAGTAGTATGACAGGGCCCCTCTGGGCCGGGGAGCTGTTTTTT. Residues: CASSMTGPLWAGELFF.

The chain uses TRBV7-9 and TRBJ1-2, with 8 bases identical to TRBD1. V shed 2 bases, J shed 8 bases, and the junction held 7 bases outside the gene matches. The CDR3 has 14 amino acids. Germline V gene data show CDR1 as SEHNR and CDR2 as FQNEAQ (reference sequence). This CDR3 reads CASSLLTGDVGYTF. In DNA, the CDR3 is TGTGCCAGCAGCTTACTGACAGGGGATGTAGGCTACACCTTC.

This chain connects TRBV11-2 to TRBJ1-6, with D perhaps TRBD1 (6 bases). This CDR3 contains 15 residues. V shed 5 bases and J shed 10 bases, with 18 bases lying between them. The germline V gene has CDR1 SGHAT and CDR2 FQNNGV. CDR3 region: CASSLLGGAGSPLHF. In nucleotides, the CDR3 is TGTGCCAGCAGCCTACTGGGGGGCGCGGGATCACCCCTCCACTTT.

Turning to this clonotype: The junction departs from germline at one end; a sequencing error may be responsible. The chain joins TRBV6-8 to TRBJ2-5; no firm D call. The germline V gene encodes CDR1 MNHGY and CDR2 SAAAGT. CDR3 length equals 18 residues. The CDR3 DNA follows: TGTGCCAGGAGTTTTAGGGCCAATGAAACGGTGGTTCAATGGGCCCAGTACTTC. Its protein product is CARSFRANETVVQWAQYF.

The gene calls are TRBV7-2 and TRBJ2-4; 10 bases agree with TRBD1. CDR1 SGHTA and CDR2 FQGNSA come from the germline V gene. With V trimmed by 1 base and J by 7 bases, 7 bases remained unmatched. The CDR3 sequence is 16 residues long. This chain's CDR3 is CASSLGRGQGRNIQYF. The CDR3 nucleotides are TGTGCCAGCAGCTTAGGCAGGGGACAGGGGAGGAACATTCAGTACTTC.

This rearrangement joins TRBV7-9 to TRBJ2-1; D is unclear. The CDR3 has 19 residues. Germline values: CDR1 SEHNR, CDR2 FQNEAQ (reference sequence). Trimming left V 5 bases short and J 10 bases short, with 33 bases between. The CDR3 loop is CASSPRQRPGPVVGNEQFF. As DNA, the CDR3 is TGTGCCAGCAGCCCCCGACAACGCCCAGGCCCGGTGGTAGGAAACGAGCAGTTCTTC.

The chain employs TRBV20-1 and TRBJ2-3; no clear D. The CDR3 contains 11 residues. Between the trimmed V and J ends, which lost 5 bases and 2 bases, there was a span of 5 bases. The germline V gene has CDR1 DFQATT and CDR2 SNEGSKA (reference sequence). The CDR3 loop is CSALNTDTQYF. DNA of the CDR3: TGCAGTGCTCTCAACACAGATACGCAGTATTTT.

V and J are TRBV2 and TRBJ2-1; D may match TRBD1 or TRBD2 (5 bases each). V lost 7 bases and J 5 bases, leaving 21 bases between the germline ends. CDR3 length: 16 residues. Germline V gene lookup returns CDR1 SNHLY and CDR2 FYNNEI. CDR3: CASNRRVGRWNNEQFF. The CDR3 region has the DNA TGTGCCAGCAACCGCCGGGTGGGACGTTGGAACAATGAGCAGTTCTTC.

The chain combines TRBV6-2 or TRBV6-3 with TRBJ1-5; D ambiguous. Per germline, CDR1 MNHEY and CDR2 SVGEGT. This CDR3 has 12 amino acids. V dropped 1 base and J dropped 6 bases, with 4 bases sitting between them. Written as DNA, the CDR3 is TGTGCCAGCAGTTACTACGGTCAGCCCCAGCATTTT. Its translation is CASSYYGQPQHF.

The chain recombines TRBV19 with TRBJ1-1; 8 bases are a match to TRBD1. The CDR3 runs 16 residues. Trimming at V came to 1 base and at J to 0 bases, leaving 4 bases not matched to a gene. CDR1 is LNHDA, CDR2 SQIVND, per germline (reference sequence). The CDR3 region is CASSIAATGVNTEAFF. The CDR3 coding sequence is TGTGCCAGTAGTATAGCCGCGACAGGGGTGAACACTGAAGCTTTCTTT.

The chain combines TRBV7-2 with TRBJ2-3; possible D gene TRBD2, 5 bases. V lost 10 bases and J lost 2, with 13 bases in between. The CDR3 is made up of 13 amino acids. Looked up from germline, CDR1 is SGHTA and CDR2 is FQGNSA. CDR3 in DNA: TGTGCCACCGAAGCGGTGGACACAGATACGCAGTATTTT. Translating it yields CATEAVDTDTQYF.

The chain uses TRBV6-1 and TRBJ2-2; TRBD1 is a possible D gene (6 bases). Trimming removed 7 bases at V and 4 bases at J, with 10 bases between. Per germline, CDR1 MNHNS and CDR2 SASEGT. The CDR3 covers 13 residues. CDR3 in amino acids: CASTIRGTGELFF. The CDR3 DNA reads as TGTGCCAGCACCATCAGGGGCACCGGGGAGCTGTTTTTT.